The source of this T cell receptor (beta chain) is a study of CD8 T cell repertoires and HIV-1 epitope variants. Study at large: Separate wells received one of Twenty-five Gag or Nef variant peptides.

Germline V gene data show CDR1 as MDHEN and CDR2 as SYDVKM. The CDR3 has 13 amino acids. V lost 3 bases and J 7 bases, leaving 12 bases between the germline ends. This clone was counted between two and nine times. Its antigen remains unidentified. General study results and limits: Fewer than ten TCR beta clonotypes were antigen-specific, six apparently recognizing autologous or escape variants. Beta chains alone show antigen proliferation, not cytokine profile or function.

Sequencing used immunoSEQ multiplex PCR; TCRdb keeps in-frame clones, though not all of them. The sample carries about 2,600 clones, around 65% recorded once. Sequences were obtained from cultured CD8+ T cells derived from PBMCs. This chain uses TRBV28 with TRBJ1-1; D gene uncertain. The receptor was isolated from a male donor with HIV. CDR3 nucleotide sequence: TGTGCCAGCAGTTTGGTCAGGTCTTTTGAAGCTTTCTTT. Protein sequence: CASSLVRSFEAFF.